In its sample, the clone carrying this T cell receptor (beta chain) was seen many times. In the original analysis: Clinicopathological groups differed in CDR3, with these differences serving to build a distant-metastasis classifier for papillary thyroid cancer. MiXCR re-clonotyped the PCR reads for TCRdb. TCRdb's processing, not the authors', yielded these V and J calls. This sample has over 15,000 clones, with around an eighth found just once. Trimming cost V 6 bases and J 2 bases, with 12 bases left between them. This CDR3 is 14 amino acids long. These data come from a study of metastatic and nonmetastatic thyroid tumors. Study-level background: The comparison covered peripheral blood and tumor or nodule tissue in malignant and benign thyroid patients.

None of the patients had undergone any treatment ahead of thyroid surgery. This rearrangement joins TRBV12-3 or TRBV12-4 to TRBJ2-3; D unresolved. This TCR was sampled from a female donor with papillary thyroid cancer or a benign thyroid nodule (not recorded which). Some clones in this sample may be carry-over from other donors' samples. Sequenced: tumor tissue. CDR3 DNA sequence: TGTGCCAGCAGCGGTTTATCGCCCACAGATACGCAGTATTTT. Protein: CASSGLSPTDTQYF.